A single sample gave rise to the 21 T cell receptor beta chains below, sequenced in a study of low-dose radiotherapy and immunotherapy resistance in tumors. Time point reported: before trial treatment. First-strand cDNA relied on TRAV- and TRBV-specific primers spanning alpha and beta chains. A roughly 20-cycle PCR with a constant-region primer and V-primer adapter amplified TCRs. Each CDR3 protein gets one entry after TCRdb re-called the reads with MiXCR. The sample has some 82,000 distinct CDR3 sequences, 18% seen once. Material: PBMCs, obtained before treatment. Source of these receptors: a male donor with prostate cancer.

This clonotype was counted only a few times. J is TRBJ2-1 and V is TRBV12-5, with D perhaps matching TRBD2 (6 bases). The germline V gene has CDR1 LGHNT and CDR2 FRNRAP. V was pared by 1 base and J by 9 bases, with 16 bases between. The CDR3 totals 15 residues. The CDR3: CASGLAGGMRGEQFF. Here the CDR3 DNA reads TGTGCTAGTGGTTTGGCTGGGGGGATGCGTGGTGAGCAGTTCTTC. Full variable domain (missing parts from reference TRBV12-5 and TRBJ2-1): DARVTQTPRHKVTEMGQEVTMRCQPILGHNTVFWYRQTMMQGLELLAYFRNRAPLDDSGMPKDRFSAEMPDATLATLKIQPSEPRDSAVYFCASGLAGGMRGEQFFGPGTRLTVL.

This chain joins TRBV2 and TRBJ1-4; no reliable D call. Trimming cost V 3 bases and J 5 bases, with 16 bases left between them. CDR1 SNHLY and CDR2 FYNNEI come from the germline V gene. The CDR3 spans 16 residues. The DNA of the CDR3 is TGTGCCAGCAGTGAGAGTCTTTTGGCAGCGAATGAAAAACTGTTTTTT. Translated: CASSESLLAANEKLFF.

This clonotype was detected many times. The chain recombines TRBV29-1 with TRBJ1-2, with D perhaps matching TRBD1 (5 bases). Germline values: CDR1 SQVTM, CDR2 ANQGSEA. The CDR3 has 12 residues. Trimming removed 7 bases from V and 3 bases from J, with 12 bases in between. The CDR3 DNA sequence: TGCAGCGCGACGGTGGGGGACTATGGCTACACCTTC. Amino acid sequence: CSATVGDYGYTF.

At least ten counts were recorded for this clonotype. This sequence joins TRBV18 and TRBJ1-2, with TRBD1 matching 7 bases. After removal of 4 bases from V and 4 bases from J, the junction contained 3 bases not matched to a gene. Germline values: CDR1 KGHSH, CDR2 LQKENI. The CDR3 has 13 residues. CDR3: CASSLGDSYGYTF. CDR3 nucleotide sequence: TGTGCCAGCTCACTAGGGGACAGCTATGGCTACACCTTC.

This clonotype was counted at least ten times. This chain joins TRBV3-1 and TRBJ2-1; D is possibly TRBD2 (6 bases). With 1 base removed from V and 5 bases from J, the gap between germline ends came to 15 bases. Germline loops: CDR1 LGHDT, CDR2 YNNKEL (reference sequence). This CDR3 has 16 residues. The DNA for the CDR3 is TGTGCCAGCAGCCAAGGAGGAGGGAGTAGGAACAATGAGCAGTTCTTC. Translation: CASSQGGGSRNNEQFF.

This clonotype was detected ten times or more. The V and J genes are TRBV7-3 and TRBJ2-1; 8 bases fit TRBD1. V was pared by 5 bases and J by 0 bases, with 3 bases of the junction left unmatched. CDR1 and CDR2 from the germline V gene are SGHTA and FQGTGA. The CDR3 sequence is 15 residues long. CDR3 amino acids: CASSGQGASYNEQFF. The CDR3 region has the DNA TGTGCCAGCAGCGGCCAGGGGGCCTCCTACAATGAGCAGTTCTTC.

There are a few counts of this clonotype. This chain connects TRBV30 to TRBJ1-1; 12 nucleotides line up with TRBD1. Germline CDR1 is GTSNPN and CDR2 is SVGIG (reference sequence). The CDR3 covers 16 residues. The ends lost 3 bases at V and 7 bases at J; junction bases unmatched: 12. The DNA of the CDR3 is TGTGCCTGGAGCTCCGGGACAGGGGGCGGATGGTATGAAGCTTTCTTT. Protein sequence: CAWSSGTGGGWYEAFF.

This clonotype was seen many times. The V and J genes are TRBV2 and TRBJ2-3, with D possibly TRBD2 on 6 matching bases. The CDR3 contains 14 residues. From germline, CDR1 is SNHLY and CDR2 FYNNEI. With 2 bases removed from V and 6 bases from J, the gap between germline ends came to 12 bases. This CDR3 is CASSERLVGDTQYF. The CDR3 DNA reads TGTGCCAGCAGTGAACGACTAGTTGGGGATACGCAGTATTTT.

This clonotype was seen ten or more times. V and J are TRBV28 and TRBJ2-2, with D tentatively TRBD1 or TRBD2 (6 bases each). The CDR3 has 14 amino acids. The germline V gene has CDR1 MDHEN and CDR2 SYDVKM. V lost 4 bases to trimming and J lost 2 bases, with 8 bases between them. CDR3 protein: CASSSGGNTGELFF. The CDR3 nucleotides are TGTGCCAGCAGTTCCGGGGGCAACACCGGGGAGCTGTTTTTT.

This clonotype was counted ten times or more. The chain is built from TRBV5-1 and TRBJ1-2, with 7 bases identical to TRBD1. Germline V lookup: CDR1 SGHRS, CDR2 YFSETQ. The V and J ends lost 0 bases and 4 bases, in that order; junction bases with no gene match: 3. The CDR3 has 14 residues. For the CDR3, the DNA is TGCGCCAGCAGCTTGGCCGGGGACAGCTATGGCTACACCTTC. Translation: CASSLAGDSYGYTF.

Ten or more counts support this clonotype. The V and J genes are TRBV5-6 and TRBJ1-1; 7 bases align to TRBD1. CDR1 is SGHDT and CDR2 is YYEEEE in the germline V gene. After removal of 1 base from V and 1 base from J, the junction contained 4 bases not matched to a gene. The CDR3 covers 15 residues. Written as DNA, the CDR3 is TGTGCCAGCAGCTTGCTCGGGACAGAGAACACTGAAGCTTTCTTT. Translation: CASSLLGTENTEAFF.

This clonotype was recorded many times. The gene calls are TRBV5-1 and TRBJ1-3; no clear D gene. The CDR3 consists of 14 residues. Germline values: CDR1 SGHRS, CDR2 YFSETQ. The V end was cut by 7 bases, the J end by 1 base, with 12 bases between. DNA of the CDR3: TGCGCCAGCCGTCCGATAGGGTCTGGAAACACCATATATTTT. Encoded protein: CASRPIGSGNTIYF.

The chain carries TRBV7-2 and TRBJ1-4; D gene ambiguous. The CDR3 consists of 14 residues. The ends were cut back, 5 bases at V and 6 bases at J, with 13 bases in the middle. From germline, CDR1 is SGHTA and CDR2 FQGNSA. The CDR3 nucleotides read TGTGCCAGCAGCGCGGTGTACCTCGATGAAAAACTGTTTTTT. This codes for CASSAVYLDEKLFF.

There are many counts of this clonotype. The chain has TRBV12-3 or TRBV12-4 and TRBJ1-1; D is unresolved. With 5 bases removed from V and 4 bases from J, the gap between germline ends came to 14 bases. There are 14 residues in the CDR3. The CDR3 protein is CASSPRGLGTEAFF. The CDR3 DNA follows: TGTGCCAGCAGTCCCCGTGGTTTGGGCACTGAAGCTTTCTTT.

This clonotype showed up many times. At one of its ends the junction is not consistent with the germline gene, which may arise from a read error. The chain has TRBV6-2 or TRBV6-3 and TRBJ2-7; TRBD2 aligns across 10 bases. Germline values: CDR1 MNHEY, CDR2 SVGEGT. This CDR3 has 14 amino acids. The CDR3 reads CASSESITSGAMIF. CDR3 sequence (DNA): TGTGCCAGCAGTGAAAGCATCACTAGCGGGGCTATGATCTTC.

The chain couples TRBV11-2 to TRBJ2-1; TRBD2 matches 10 bases. Germline V gene lookup returns CDR1 SGHAT and CDR2 FQNNGV. This CDR3 has 15 residues. Trimming took 5 bases from V and 6 from J; bases not matched to a gene: 7. In nucleotides, the CDR3 is TGTGCCAGCAGCCTAAGCGGGGGGGCTTTCAATGAGCAGTTCTTC. It encodes CASSLSGGAFNEQFF. The full variable domain, completed using reference TRBV11-2 and TRBJ2-1, is EAGVAQSPRYKIIEKRQSVAFWCNPISGHATLYWYQQILGQGPKLLIQFQNNGVVDDSQLPKDRFSAERLKGVDSTLKIQPAKLEDSAVYLCASSLSGGAFNEQFFGPGTRLTVL.

This clonotype was seen repeatedly, ten times or more. The V call is TRBV11-2, the J call TRBJ1-1; 10 nucleotides match TRBD1. This CDR3 contains 15 residues. From germline, CDR1 is SGHAT and CDR2 FQNNGV. Germline trimming cut 5 bases from V and 4 bases from J; bases unmatched to any gene: 7. The CDR3 loop reads CASSADRGLRTEAFF. The CDR3 DNA follows: TGTGCCAGCAGCGCCGACAGGGGGCTGCGCACTGAAGCTTTCTTT.

In its sample, this clonotype was seen many times. The chain joins TRBV7-2 to TRBJ1-5, with a weak D call TRBD1 (5 bases). Looked up from germline, CDR1 is SGHTA and CDR2 is FQGNSA. This CDR3 has 14 amino acids. V shed 5 bases and J shed 5 bases, with 13 bases lying between them. CDR3 sequence (DNA): TGTGCCAGCAGCCCAGCGATGGGGGATCAGCCCCAGCATTTT. Its protein product is CASSPAMGDQPQHF.

This clonotype has a count of ten or more. This chain links TRBV6-2 or TRBV6-3 with TRBJ2-7; D perhaps matches TRBD2 (7 bases). This CDR3 is 15 amino acids long. V lost 8 bases, J lost 1 base, and 18 bases lay in between. Germline V gene sequence: CDR1 MNHEY, CDR2 SVGEGT. The CDR3 DNA follows: TGTGCCAGCTATTCCCGGGGGGCGAATTCCTACGAGCAGTACTTC. Translating gives CASYSRGANSYEQYF.

This clonotype occurred a few times. This chain uses TRBV28 with TRBJ2-7, with 14 bases fitting TRBD2. CDR1 and CDR2 (germline): MDHEN, SYDVKM. This CDR3 has 19 amino acids. V gave up 1 base and J gave up 3 bases; unmatched junction bases: 11. The CDR3 coding sequence is TGTGCCAGCAGTTTATCCCCCCTGACTAGCGGGAGGGCCAACTACGAGCAGTACTTC. Translation: CASSLSPLTSGRANYEQYF.

In this sample, this clonotype turned up many times. The chain combines TRBV5-1 with TRBJ2-7; 7 bases map to TRBD2. The CDR3 is 14 residues long. The J segment lost 6 bases and the V segment lost 0 bases, leaving 6 bases of the junction unmatched. The germline gives CDR1 SGHRS, CDR2 YFSETQ. This CDR3 reads CASSLEGTGGEQYF. The CDR3 DNA reads TGCGCCAGCAGCTTGGAAGGCACGGGAGGCGAGCAGTACTTC.